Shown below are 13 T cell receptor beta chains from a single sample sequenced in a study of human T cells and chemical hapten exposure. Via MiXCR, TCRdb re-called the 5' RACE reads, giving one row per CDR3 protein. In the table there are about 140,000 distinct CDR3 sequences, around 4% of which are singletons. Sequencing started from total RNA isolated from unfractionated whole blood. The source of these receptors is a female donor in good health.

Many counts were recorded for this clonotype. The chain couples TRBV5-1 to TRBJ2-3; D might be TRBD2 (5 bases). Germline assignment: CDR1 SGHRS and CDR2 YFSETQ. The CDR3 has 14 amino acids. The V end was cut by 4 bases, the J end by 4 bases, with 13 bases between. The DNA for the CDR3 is TGCGCCAGCAGCGCCCGGACTTTTTCAGATACGCAGTATTTT. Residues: CASSARTFSDTQYF.

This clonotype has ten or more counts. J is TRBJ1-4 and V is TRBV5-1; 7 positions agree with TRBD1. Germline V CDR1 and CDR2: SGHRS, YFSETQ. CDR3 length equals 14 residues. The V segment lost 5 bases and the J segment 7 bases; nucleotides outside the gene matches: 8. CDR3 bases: TGCGCCAGCAGGCTAGGGGGCGGTGGTGAAAAACTGTTTTTT. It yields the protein CASRLGGGGEKLFF.

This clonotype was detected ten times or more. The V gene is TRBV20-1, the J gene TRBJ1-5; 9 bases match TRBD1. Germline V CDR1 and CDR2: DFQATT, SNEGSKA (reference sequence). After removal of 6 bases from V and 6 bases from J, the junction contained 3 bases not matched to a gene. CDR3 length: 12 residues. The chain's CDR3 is CSAWTGVQPQHF. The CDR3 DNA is TGCAGTGCGTGGACAGGGGTTCAGCCCCAGCATTTT.

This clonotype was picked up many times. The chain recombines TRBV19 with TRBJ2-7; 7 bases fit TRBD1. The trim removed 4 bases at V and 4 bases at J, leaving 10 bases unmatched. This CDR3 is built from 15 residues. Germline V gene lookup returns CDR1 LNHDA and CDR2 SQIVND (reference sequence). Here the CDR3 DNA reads TGTGCCAGTAGTACAAACCGGGACAGCTCTTACGAGCAGTACTTC. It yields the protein CASSTNRDSSYEQYF. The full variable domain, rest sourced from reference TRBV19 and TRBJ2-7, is DGGITQSPKYLFRKEGQNVTLSCEQNLNHDAMYWYRQDPGQGLRLIYYSQIVNDFQKGDIAEGYSVSREKKESFPLTVTSAQKNPTAFYLCASSTNRDSSYEQYFGPGTRLTVT.

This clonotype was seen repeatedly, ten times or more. In DNA, the CDR3 is TGTGCCAGCAGTTTAATGCAGGGTTGGGAAAAACTGTTTTTT. Translating it yields CASSLMQGWEKLFF. This chain uses TRBV12-3 or TRBV12-4 with TRBJ1-4, with D perhaps matching TRBD1 (5 bases). V lost 2 bases and J lost 8, with 12 bases in between. CDR3 length: 14 amino acids.

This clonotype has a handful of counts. As DNA, the CDR3 is TGCAGTGCTAGGCTAGCGGGGGGGCCTACAGATACGCAGTATTTT. Translating it yields CSARLAGGPTDTQYF. The chain is built from TRBV20-1 and TRBJ2-3; 12 bases line up with TRBD2. The germline gives CDR1 DFQATT, CDR2 SNEGSKA (reference sequence). The CDR3 contains 15 residues. After removal of 3 bases from V and 3 bases from J, the junction contained 4 bases not matched to a gene.

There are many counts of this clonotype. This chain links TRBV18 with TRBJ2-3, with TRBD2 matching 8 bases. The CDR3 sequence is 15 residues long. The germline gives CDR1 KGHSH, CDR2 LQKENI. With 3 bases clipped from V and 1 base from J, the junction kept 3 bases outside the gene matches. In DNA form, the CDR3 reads TGTGCCAGCTCACCCACTAGCGGTCGCACAGATACGCAGTATTTT. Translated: CASSPTSGRTDTQYF.

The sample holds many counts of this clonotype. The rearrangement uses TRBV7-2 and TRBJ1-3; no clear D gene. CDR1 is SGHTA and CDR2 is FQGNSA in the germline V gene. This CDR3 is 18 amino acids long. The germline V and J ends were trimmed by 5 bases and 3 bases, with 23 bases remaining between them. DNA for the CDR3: TGTGCCAGCAGCACCGATTCCTCTGGGGTTGGCCTTGGAAACACCATATATTTT. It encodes CASSTDSSGVGLGNTIYF. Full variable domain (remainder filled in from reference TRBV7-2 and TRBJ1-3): GAGVSQSPSNKVTEKGKDVELRCDPISGHTALYWYRQSLGQGLEFLIYFQGNSAPDKSGLPSDRFSAERTGGSVSTLTIQRTQQEDSAVYLCASSTDSSGVGLGNTIYFGEGSWLTVV.

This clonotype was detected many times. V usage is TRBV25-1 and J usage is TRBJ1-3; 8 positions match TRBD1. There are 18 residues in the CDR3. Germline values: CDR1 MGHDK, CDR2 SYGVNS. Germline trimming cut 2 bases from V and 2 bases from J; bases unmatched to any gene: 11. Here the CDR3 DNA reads TGTGCCAGCAGTGAAACCCTGACAGGGGCTAGGGCTGGAAACACCATATATTTT. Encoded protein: CASSETLTGARAGNTIYF.

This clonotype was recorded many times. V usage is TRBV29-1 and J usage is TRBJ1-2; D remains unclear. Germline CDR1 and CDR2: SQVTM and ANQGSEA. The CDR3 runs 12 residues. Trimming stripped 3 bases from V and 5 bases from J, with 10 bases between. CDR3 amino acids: CSVDAGGYGYTF. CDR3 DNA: TGCAGCGTTGACGCAGGCGGTTATGGCTACACCTTC.

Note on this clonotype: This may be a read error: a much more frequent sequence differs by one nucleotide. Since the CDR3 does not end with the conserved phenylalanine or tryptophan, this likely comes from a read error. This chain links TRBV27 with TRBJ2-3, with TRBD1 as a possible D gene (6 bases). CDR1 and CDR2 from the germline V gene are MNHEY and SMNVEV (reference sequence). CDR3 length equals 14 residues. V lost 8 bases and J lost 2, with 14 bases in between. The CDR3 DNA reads TGTGCCAGCGGGGATTGGACAGACACAGATACGCAGTATTCT. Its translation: CASGDWTDTDTQYS.

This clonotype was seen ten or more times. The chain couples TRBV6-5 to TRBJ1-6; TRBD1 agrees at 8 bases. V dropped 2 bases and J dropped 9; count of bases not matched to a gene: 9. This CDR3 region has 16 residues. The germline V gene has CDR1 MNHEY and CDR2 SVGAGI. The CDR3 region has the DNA TGTGCCAGCAGTTACGGTAGCAGGGGGCTCGGTTCACCCCTCCACTTT. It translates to CASSYGSRGLGSPLHF.

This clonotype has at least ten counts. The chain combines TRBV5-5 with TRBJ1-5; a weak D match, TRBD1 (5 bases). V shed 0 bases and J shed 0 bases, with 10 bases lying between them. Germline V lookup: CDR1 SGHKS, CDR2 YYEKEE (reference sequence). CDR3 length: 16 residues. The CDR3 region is CASSLDRSFSNQPQHF. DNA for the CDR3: TGTGCCAGCAGCTTGGACAGGTCGTTTAGCAATCAGCCCCAGCATTTT.